A selection of T cell receptor beta chains follows, all from one sample in a study of regulatory T cells in long-lasting Graves disease. TCRdb re-analysed the multiplex PCR reads in MiXCR, keeping a single row per CDR3 protein. The profile shows about 440,000 distinct CDR3 sequences, under 15% of them singletons. A further study also used this sample, focusing on T cells in Graves' hyperthyroidism and ophthalmopathy.

The sequenced sample was peripheral blood mononuclear cells (PBMCs), obtained at new diagnosis, from a patient treated with antithyroid drugs. These receptors all come from a woman aged 25 to 39 with Graves disease. CDR3s include the opening cysteine and the closing phenylalanine or tryptophan.

TRBJ2-2	TRBV9	CASSVAHGWGGELFF
TRBJ2-2	TRBV7-3	CASSPTGTSGPGELFF
TRBJ2-1	TRBV14	CASSQEGSGRGYEQFF
TRBJ2-1	TRBV11-2	CASSQGLSSYNEQFF
TRBJ2-1	TRBV19	CASSIDQGSPGQPYNEQFF
TRBJ2-5	TRBV5-1	CASSLGVALVDKTQYF
TRBJ2-7	TRBV6-2/TRBV6-3	CASSFGSPPIEQYF
TRBJ2-7	TRBV12-3/TRBV12-4	CASSNEDRSSYEQYF
TRBJ2-7	TRBV27	CASRVRDSSYEQYF
TRBJ2-7	TRBV12-3/TRBV12-4	CASSSILADSYEQYF
TRBJ2-3	TRBV5-1	CASSTNPGWGADTQYF
TRBJ2-1	TRBV5-1	CASSPGLLGDNEQFF
TRBJ2-6	TRBV5-1	CASSSGVTGANVLTF
TRBJ2-5	TRBV13	CASSHRVSGETQYF
TRBJ1-3	TRBV10-3	CAISDRGVSSGNTIYF
TRBJ2-7	TRBV30	CAWSPTGGTYEQYF
TRBJ1-5	TRBV4-1	CASSQIRGASNQPQHF
TRBJ2-1	TRBV10-3	CAIGAKSGFGTGGQFF
TRBJ2-1	TRBV5-1	CASSSGGRNFNEQFF
TRBJ2-5	TRBV11-2	CASSFGRGKETQYF
TRBJ2-5	TRBV20-1	CSARAPGHGTSGPQETQYF
TRBJ1-6	TRBV28	CASRANSPLHF
TRBJ2-2	TRBV29-1	CSVEGASGRGAGELFF
TRBJ2-3	TRBV15	CAPGLSEGDTQYF
TRBJ1-4	TRBV20-1	CSALTFGTGYNEKLFF
TRBJ1-3	TRBV11-2	CASSADRSSGNTIYF
TRBJ2-5	TRBV11-3	CASSSWTAYQETQYF
TRBJ1-1	TRBV7-2	CASSPEWNTEAFF
TRBJ2-5	TRBV18	CASSPIEAGETQYF
TRBJ2-7	TRBV12-3/TRBV12-4	CASSPGGGGSYEQYF
TRBJ2-2	TRBV20-1	CSARTVAGTDGELFF
TRBJ2-7	TRBV28	CASSLFQRGSYEQYF
TRBJ1-5	TRBV20-1	CSASFVGGNQPQHF
TRBJ1-3	TRBV6-1	CASSPKGTVSGNTIYF
TRBJ2-5	TRBV6-1	CASSVVGGLAVQETQYF
TRBJ2-5	TRBV6-1	CASGTSGYQETQYF
TRBJ2-7	TRBV6-1	CASSFGTGRAYEQYF
TRBJ2-5	TRBV20-1	CSARGETGDQETQYF
TRBJ2-1	TRBV3-1	CASGSYNEQFF
TRBJ2-3	TRBV28	CASSLRQGADTQYF